Listed here is a single T cell receptor (beta chain). The sample belongs to a study of PD-1 blockade in classical Hodgkin lymphoma. Specified time point: cycle 4 day 1 (C4D1), after five to seven weeks of nivolumab. The patients all showed relapse after autologous stem cell transplantation, while their brentuximab vedotin exposure varied. Clones were read by immunoSEQ multiplex PCR, and TCRdb kept only the in-frame ones, dropping some. The sample holds roughly 96,000 clones, around 93% seen once. This CDR3 region has 15 residues. CDR1 is MNHNS and CDR2 is SASEGT in the germline V gene. Trimming took 2 bases from V and 5 from J; bases not matched to a gene: 9.

The rearrangement links TRBV6-1 to TRBJ2-7, with 7 positions matching TRBD2. The sequence came from a human donor with classical Hodgkin lymphoma. Sequencing was performed on peripheral blood mononuclear cells (PBMCs), taken before the fourth cycle of nivolumab. The CDR3 DNA is TGTGCCAGCAGTGAATTAGGAGGGAGGGTCCACGAGCAGTACTTC. It encodes CASSELGGRVHEQYF.